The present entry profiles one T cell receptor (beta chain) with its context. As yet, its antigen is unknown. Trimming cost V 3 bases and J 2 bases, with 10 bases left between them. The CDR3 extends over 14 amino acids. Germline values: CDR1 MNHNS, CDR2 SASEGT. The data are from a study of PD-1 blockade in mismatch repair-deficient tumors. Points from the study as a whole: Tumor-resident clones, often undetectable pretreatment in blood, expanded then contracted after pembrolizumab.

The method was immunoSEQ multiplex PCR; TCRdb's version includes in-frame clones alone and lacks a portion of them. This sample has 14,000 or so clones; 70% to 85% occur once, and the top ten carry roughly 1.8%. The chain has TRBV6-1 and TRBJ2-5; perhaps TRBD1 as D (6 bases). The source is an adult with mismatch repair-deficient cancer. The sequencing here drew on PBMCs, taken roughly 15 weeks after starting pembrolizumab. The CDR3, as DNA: TGTGCCAGCAGTGATCAGGGGCGGCAAGAGACCCAGTACTTC. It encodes CASSDQGRQETQYF.